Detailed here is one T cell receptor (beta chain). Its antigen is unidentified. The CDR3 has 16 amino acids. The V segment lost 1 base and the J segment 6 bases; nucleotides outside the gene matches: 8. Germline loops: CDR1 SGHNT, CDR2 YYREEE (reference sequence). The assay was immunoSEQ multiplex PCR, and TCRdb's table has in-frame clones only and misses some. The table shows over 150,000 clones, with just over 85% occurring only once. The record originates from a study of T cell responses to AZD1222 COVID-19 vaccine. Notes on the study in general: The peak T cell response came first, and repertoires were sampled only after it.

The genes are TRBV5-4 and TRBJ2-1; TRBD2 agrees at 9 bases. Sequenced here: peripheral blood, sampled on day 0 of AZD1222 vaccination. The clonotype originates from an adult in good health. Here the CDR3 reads CASSLSAGGPGNEQFF. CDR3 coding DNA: TGTGCCAGCAGCTTGAGCGCGGGAGGGCCAGGCAATGAGCAGTTCTTC.